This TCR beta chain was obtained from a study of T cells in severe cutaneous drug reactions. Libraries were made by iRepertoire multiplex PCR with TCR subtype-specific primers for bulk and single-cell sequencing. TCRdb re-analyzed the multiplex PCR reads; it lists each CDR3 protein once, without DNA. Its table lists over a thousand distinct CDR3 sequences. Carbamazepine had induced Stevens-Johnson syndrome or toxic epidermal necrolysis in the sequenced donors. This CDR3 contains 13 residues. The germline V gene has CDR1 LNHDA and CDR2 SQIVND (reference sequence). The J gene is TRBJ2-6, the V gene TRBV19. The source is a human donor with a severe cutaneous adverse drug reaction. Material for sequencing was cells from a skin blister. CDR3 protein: CASRPSGANVLTF.